Below, 3 T cell receptor beta chains from the same sample are listed, as sequenced in a study of cytomegalovirus exposure and HLA in healthy donors. PCR used 60 Vbeta primers and 13 Jbeta primers. The protocol was immunoSEQ multiplex PCR, while the TCRdb copy is restricted to in-frame clones and leaves out a portion. Of 150,000 to 200,000 clones in the sample, 70% to 80% were seen once. The sequenced sample was PBMCs. The source is a woman in her fifties or sixties in good health and CMV-seronegative.

The chain recombines TRBV6-4 with TRBJ2-5, with D hard to call. Germline V lookup: CDR1 MRHNA, CDR2 SNTAGT. The V end lost 0 bases, the J end lost 0 bases, and 14 bases lay between the germline ends. The CDR3 runs 17 residues. The CDR3 reads CASSDSEGAVYQETQYF. CDR3 sequence (DNA): TGTGCCAGCAGTGACTCTGAAGGAGCAGTGTACCAAGAGACCCAGTACTTC.

The chain's CDR3 is CASSWTSGRVGELFF. Written as DNA, the CDR3 is TGTGCCAGCAGTTGGACTAGCGGGAGAGTCGGGGAGCTGTTTTTT. The chain uses TRBV27 and TRBJ2-2; 13 bases line up with TRBD2. CDR3 size: 15 residues. With V trimmed by 4 bases and J by 7 bases, 3 bases remained unmatched. CDR1 MNHEY and CDR2 SMNVEV come from the germline V gene (reference sequence).

This clone was seen a handful of times. This chain uses TRBV5-5 with TRBJ1-1; possible D gene TRBD1, 6 bases. CDR1 and CDR2 from the germline V gene are SGHKS and YYEKEE (reference sequence). Trimming stripped 4 bases from V and 7 bases from J, with 17 bases between. The CDR3 consists of 14 residues. CDR3 in amino acids: CASSHGGVGDEAFF. The CDR3 coding sequence is TGTGCCAGCAGCCATGGGGGCGTTGGGGATGAAGCTTTCTTT.